These T cell receptor beta chains were read from a single sample in a study of PD-1 blockade in classical Hodgkin lymphoma. Profiled with immunoSEQ multiplex PCR; TCRdb holds only in-frame clones, not every one. The sample yields around 50,000 clones, 85% to 90% seen once. The specimen comprised peripheral blood mononuclear cells (PBMCs), sampled before the fourth cycle of nivolumab. The receptors were gathered from a human donor with classical Hodgkin lymphoma. Both conserved end residues are trimmed from each CDR3. The order of the fields is D gene, J gene, V gene, CDR3 protein. The D gene is left open where the match is weak.

D: NA
J: TRBJ2-7
V: TRBV5-1
CDR3: ASSLESYSSYEQY

D: TRBD1
J: TRBJ2-7
V: TRBV6-5
CDR3: ASSYNRGHEQY

D: TRBD2
J: TRBJ2-3
V: TRBV2
CDR3: ASTGLAGDTQY

D: NA
J: TRBJ1-1
V: TRBV5-4
CDR3: ASSLDGGAPNTEAF

D: TRBD1
J: TRBJ2-7
V: TRBV10-1
CDR3: ASSQTGVHEQY

D: TRBD1
J: TRBJ2-3
V: TRBV29-1
CDR3: SVDRGTDTQY

D: NA
J: TRBJ2-1
V: TRBV30
CDR3: AWSVGGRLGEQF

D: TRBD1
J: TRBJ2-1
V: TRBV6-4
CDR3: ASSGQGGNEQF

D: NA
J: TRBJ2-2
V: TRBV19
CDR3: ASSIGRGNTGELF

D: NA
J: TRBJ2-7
V: TRBV18
CDR3: ASSLTGSSYEQY

D: NA
J: TRBJ1-1
V: TRBV30
CDR3: AWERRRNTEAF

D: NA
J: TRBJ2-7
V: TRBV27
CDR3: ASSPLRVGYEQY

D: NA
J: TRBJ1-1
V: TRBV7-9
CDR3: ASSLVLGGTEAF

D: TRBD2
J: TRBJ2-3
V: TRBV25-1
CDR3: ASRGLAGTSTDTQY

D: NA
J: TRBJ1-5
V: TRBV28
CDR3: ASSYGTANQPQH

D: NA
J: TRBJ2-3
V: TRBV5-1
CDR3: ASSLASMAPYTDTQY

D: NA
J: TRBJ1-1
V: TRBV4-2
CDR3: ASSPSVPSNTEAF

D: NA
J: TRBJ1-1
V: TRBV6-6
CDR3: ASSYWAENTEAF

D: NA
J: TRBJ2-5
V: TRBV12-5
CDR3: ASGLESERGTQY

D: NA
J: TRBJ1-1
V: TRBV13
CDR3: ASSQKTGILNTEAF

D: TRBD2
J: TRBJ2-3
V: TRBV10-3
CDR3: AISESETSEVTQY

D: NA
J: TRBJ2-7
V: TRBV6-6
CDR3: ASSTTFSRYEQY

D: NA
J: TRBJ2-1
V: TRBV7-9
CDR3: ASSPRLFSSYNEQF

D: NA
J: TRBJ2-7
V: TRBV29-1
CDR3: SVATYEQY

D: NA
J: TRBJ1-1
V: TRBV19
CDR3: ASSIVTSTEAF

D: TRBD2
J: TRBJ2-7
V: TRBV9
CDR3: ASSPAGTSIYEQY

D: TRBD1
J: TRBJ1-1
V: TRBV5-1
CDR3: ASSLDREAF

D: NA
J: TRBJ1-3
V: TRBV27
CDR3: ASSLSAGTRNTIY

D: TRBD1
J: TRBJ1-1
V: TRBV10-3
CDR3: AISESDRLAEAF

D: TRBD1
J: TRBJ2-5
V: TRBV4-1
CDR3: ASGKTGKETQY

D: NA
J: TRBJ2-1
V: TRBV6-1
CDR3: ACGPGGEQF

D: TRBD2
J: TRBJ2-1
V: TRBV5-5
CDR3: ASSFSGSRDEQF

D: TRBD2
J: TRBJ2-3
V: TRBV5-1
CDR3: ASSHKGLAGGAVWADTQY

D: TRBD1
J: TRBJ1-1
V: TRBV9
CDR3: ASSGQGASFTEAF

D: NA
J: TRBJ2-7
V: TRBV10-3
CDR3: AISDPDYKGGYEQY

D: NA
J: TRBJ1-2
V: TRBV27
CDR3: ASSLSRGGGKYSGYT

D: TRBD2
J: TRBJ2-7
V: TRBV5-1
CDR3: ASRGTSFNEQY

D: NA
J: TRBJ2-3
V: TRBV10-1
CDR3: ASSRTTTDTQY

D: TRBD1
J: TRBJ2-7
V: TRBV29-1
CDR3: SVEEFQGASEQY

D: TRBD1
J: TRBJ1-5
V: TRBV28
CDR3: ASSLIGTGSIQPQH

D: NA
J: TRBJ2-3
V: TRBV11-2
CDR3: ASSLRLHTDTQY

D: NA
J: TRBJ1-3
V: TRBV7-9
CDR3: ASSDSRTIY

D: NA
J: TRBJ1-1
V: TRBV9
CDR3: ASSPSVLDTEAF

D: NA
J: TRBJ1-1
V: TRBV6-5
CDR3: ASRDFRGGTEAF

D: NA
J: TRBJ1-5
V: TRBV10-3
CDR3: AISGGQGGNQPQH

D: TRBD1
J: TRBJ2-7
V: TRBV28
CDR3: ASSSIPDRANEQY